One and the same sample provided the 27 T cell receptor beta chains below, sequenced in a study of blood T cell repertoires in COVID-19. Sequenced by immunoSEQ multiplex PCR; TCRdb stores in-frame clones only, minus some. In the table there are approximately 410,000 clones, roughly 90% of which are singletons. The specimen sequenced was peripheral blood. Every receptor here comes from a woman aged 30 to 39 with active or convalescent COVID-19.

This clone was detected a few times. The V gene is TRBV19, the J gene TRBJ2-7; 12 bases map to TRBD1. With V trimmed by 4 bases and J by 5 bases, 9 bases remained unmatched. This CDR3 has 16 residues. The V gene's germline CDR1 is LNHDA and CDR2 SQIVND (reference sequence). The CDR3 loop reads CASSKYRDRGLNEQYF. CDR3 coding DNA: TGTGCCAGTAGTAAATACCGGGACAGGGGGCTAAACGAGCAGTACTTC.

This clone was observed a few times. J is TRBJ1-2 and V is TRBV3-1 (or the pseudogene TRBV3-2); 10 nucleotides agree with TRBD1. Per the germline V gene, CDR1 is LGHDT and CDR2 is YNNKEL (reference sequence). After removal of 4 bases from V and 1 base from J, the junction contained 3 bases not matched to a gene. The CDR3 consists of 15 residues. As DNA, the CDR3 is TGTGCCAGCAGCCTCGGGACAGGGGTTAACTATGGCTACACCTTC. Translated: CASSLGTGVNYGYTF.

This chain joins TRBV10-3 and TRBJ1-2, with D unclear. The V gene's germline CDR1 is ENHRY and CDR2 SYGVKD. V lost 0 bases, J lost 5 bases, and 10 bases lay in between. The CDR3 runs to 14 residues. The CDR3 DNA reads TGTGCCATCAGTGAGTCGGAGCGGTTTTATGGCTACACCTTC. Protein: CAISESERFYGYTF.

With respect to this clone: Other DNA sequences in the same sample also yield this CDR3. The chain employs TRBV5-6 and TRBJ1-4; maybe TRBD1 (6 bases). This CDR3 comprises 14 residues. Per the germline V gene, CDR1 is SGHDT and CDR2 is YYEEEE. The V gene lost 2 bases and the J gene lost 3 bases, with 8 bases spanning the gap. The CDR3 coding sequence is TGTGCCAGCAGCTTCAGGGGACCTAATGAAAAACTGTTTTTT. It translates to CASSFRGPNEKLFF.

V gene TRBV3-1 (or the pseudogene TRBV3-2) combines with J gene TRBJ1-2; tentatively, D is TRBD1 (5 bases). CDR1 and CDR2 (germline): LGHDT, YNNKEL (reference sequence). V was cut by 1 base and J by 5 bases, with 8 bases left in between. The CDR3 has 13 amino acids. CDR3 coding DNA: TGTGCCAGCAGCCAAGGTTCAGGGTATGGCTACACCTTC. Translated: CASSQGSGYGYTF.

The CDR3 DNA follows: TGTGCCAGCAGCCCGGAGGACAGGGCCTATAATTCACCCCTCCACTTT. As protein: CASSPEDRAYNSPLHF. V is TRBV7-2 and J is TRBJ1-6, with 8 bases aligning to TRBD1. Germline V CDR1 and CDR2: SGHTA, FQGNSA. The CDR3 length is 16 residues. After removal of 5 bases from V and 2 bases from J, the junction contained 5 bases not matched to a gene.

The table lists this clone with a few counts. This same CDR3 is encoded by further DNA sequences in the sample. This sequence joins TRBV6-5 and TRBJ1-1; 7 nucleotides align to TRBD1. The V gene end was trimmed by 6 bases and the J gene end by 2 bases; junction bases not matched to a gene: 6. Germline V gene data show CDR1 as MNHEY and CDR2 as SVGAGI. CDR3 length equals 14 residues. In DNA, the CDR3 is TGTGCCAGCAGGCGCAGGACAGGTAACACTGAAGCTTTCTTT. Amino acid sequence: CASRRRTGNTEAFF.

CDR3 in DNA: TGTGCCAGCAGCACCGACCCCCCGGGGGGCTGGACTAATGAAAAACTGTTTTTT. Residues: CASSTDPPGGWTNEKLFF. V and J are TRBV2 and TRBJ1-4; possible D gene TRBD1, 6 bases. The V end was cut by 6 bases, the J end by 2 bases, with 22 bases between. The CDR3 contains 18 residues. Germline V CDR1 and CDR2: SNHLY, FYNNEI. The full variable domain, its missing parts supplied by reference TRBV2 and TRBJ1-4, is EPEVTQTPSHQVTQMGQEVILRCVPISNHLYFYWYRQILGQKVEFLVSFYNNEISEKSEIFDDQFSVERPDGSNFTLKIRSTKLEDSAMYFCASSTDPPGGWTNEKLFFGSGTQLSVL.

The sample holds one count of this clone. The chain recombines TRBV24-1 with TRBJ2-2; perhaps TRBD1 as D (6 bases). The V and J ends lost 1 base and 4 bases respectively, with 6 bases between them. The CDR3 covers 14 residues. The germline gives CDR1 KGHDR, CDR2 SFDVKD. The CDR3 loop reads CATSDLGGTGELFF. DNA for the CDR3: TGTGCCACCAGTGATTTAGGGGGCACCGGGGAGCTGTTTTTT.

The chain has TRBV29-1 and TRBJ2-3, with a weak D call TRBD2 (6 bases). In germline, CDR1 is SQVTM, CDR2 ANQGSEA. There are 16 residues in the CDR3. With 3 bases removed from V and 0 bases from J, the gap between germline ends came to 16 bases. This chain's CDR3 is CSVDRTNPYSTDTQYF. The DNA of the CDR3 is TGCAGCGTTGATCGGACTAACCCATATAGCACAGATACGCAGTATTTT.

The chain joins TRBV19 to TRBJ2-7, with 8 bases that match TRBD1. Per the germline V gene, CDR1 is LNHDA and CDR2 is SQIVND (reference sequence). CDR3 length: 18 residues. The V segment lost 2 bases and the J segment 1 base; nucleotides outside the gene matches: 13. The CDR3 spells CASSIRGTGALPSYEQYF. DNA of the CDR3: TGTGCCAGTAGTATACGAGGGACAGGCGCACTCCCGTCCTACGAGCAGTACTTC.

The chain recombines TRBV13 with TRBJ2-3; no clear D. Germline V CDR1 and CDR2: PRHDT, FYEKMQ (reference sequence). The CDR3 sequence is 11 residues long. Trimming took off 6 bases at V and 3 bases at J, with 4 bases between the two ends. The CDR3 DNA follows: TGTGCCAGCAGTGCGACAGATACGCAGTATTTT. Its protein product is CASSATDTQYF.

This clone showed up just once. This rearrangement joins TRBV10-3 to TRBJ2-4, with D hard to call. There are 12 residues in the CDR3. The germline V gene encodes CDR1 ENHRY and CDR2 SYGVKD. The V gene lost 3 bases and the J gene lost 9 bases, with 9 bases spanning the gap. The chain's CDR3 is CAISEALAIQYF. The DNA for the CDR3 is TGTGCCATCAGTGAAGCCCTTGCCATTCAGTACTTC.

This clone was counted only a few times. The CDR3 DNA follows: TGTGCCAGCAGCGCAGGGGCCGGGGCAGATACGCAGTATTTT. Its protein is CASSAGAGADTQYF. The gene calls are TRBV2 and TRBJ2-3, with D possibly TRBD1 on 6 matching bases. Looked up from germline, CDR1 is SNHLY and CDR2 is FYNNEI. V was trimmed by 6 bases and J by 4 bases, leaving 14 bases between them. This CDR3 spans 14 amino acids.

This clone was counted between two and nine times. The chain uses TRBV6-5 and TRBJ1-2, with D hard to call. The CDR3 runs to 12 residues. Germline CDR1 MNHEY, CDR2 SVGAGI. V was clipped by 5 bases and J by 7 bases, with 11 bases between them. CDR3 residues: CASSSDPGGYTF. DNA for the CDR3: TGTGCCAGCAGTAGCGACCCCGGTGGCTACACCTTC.

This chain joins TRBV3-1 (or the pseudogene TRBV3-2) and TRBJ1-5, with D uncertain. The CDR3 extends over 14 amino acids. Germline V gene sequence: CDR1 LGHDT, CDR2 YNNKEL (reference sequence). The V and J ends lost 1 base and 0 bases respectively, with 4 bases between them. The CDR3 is CASSQGGSNQPQHF. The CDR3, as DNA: TGTGCCAGCAGCCAAGGAGGTAGCAATCAGCCCCAGCATTTT.

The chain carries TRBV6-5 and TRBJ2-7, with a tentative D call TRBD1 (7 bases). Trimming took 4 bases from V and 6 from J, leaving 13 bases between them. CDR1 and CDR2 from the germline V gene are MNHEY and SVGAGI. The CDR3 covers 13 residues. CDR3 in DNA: TGTGCCAGCAGTTCGAACAGGGGAGGCGAGCAGTACTTC. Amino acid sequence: CASSSNRGGEQYF.

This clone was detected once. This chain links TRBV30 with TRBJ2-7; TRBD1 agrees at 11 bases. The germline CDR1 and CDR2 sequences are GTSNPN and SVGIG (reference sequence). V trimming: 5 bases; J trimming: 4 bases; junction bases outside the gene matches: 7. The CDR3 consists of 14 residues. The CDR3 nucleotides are TGTGCCTGGGGTACCGGGACAGGGGGATACGAGCAGTACTTC. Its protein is CAWGTGTGGYEQYF. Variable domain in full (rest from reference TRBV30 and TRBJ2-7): SQTIHQWPATLVQPVGSPLSLECTVEGTSNPNLYWYRQAAGRGLQLLFYSVGIGQISSEVPQNLSASRPQDRQFILSSKKLLLSDSGFYLCAWGTGTGGYEQYFGPGTRLTVT.

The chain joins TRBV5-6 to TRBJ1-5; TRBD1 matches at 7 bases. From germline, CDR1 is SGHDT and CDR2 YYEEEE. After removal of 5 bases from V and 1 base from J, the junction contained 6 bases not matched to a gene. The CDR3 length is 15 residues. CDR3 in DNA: TGTGCCAGCAGTCAGGAAGGGGGCAGCAATCAGCCCCAGCATTTT. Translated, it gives CASSQEGGSNQPQHF.

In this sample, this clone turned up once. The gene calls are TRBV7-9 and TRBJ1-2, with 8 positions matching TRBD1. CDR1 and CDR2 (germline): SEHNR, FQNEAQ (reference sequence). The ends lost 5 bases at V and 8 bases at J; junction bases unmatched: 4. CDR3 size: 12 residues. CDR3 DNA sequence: TGTGCCAGCAGCCTACAGGGGGAAGGCTACACCTTC. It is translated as CASSLQGEGYTF.

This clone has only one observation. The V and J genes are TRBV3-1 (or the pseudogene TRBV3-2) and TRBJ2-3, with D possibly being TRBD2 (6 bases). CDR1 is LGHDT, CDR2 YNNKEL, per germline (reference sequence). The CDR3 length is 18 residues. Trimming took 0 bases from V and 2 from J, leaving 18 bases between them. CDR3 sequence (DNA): TGTGCCAGCAGCCAAGATCGCCTCTGGAGGGAGAACACAGATACGCAGTATTTT. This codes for CASSQDRLWRENTDTQYF.

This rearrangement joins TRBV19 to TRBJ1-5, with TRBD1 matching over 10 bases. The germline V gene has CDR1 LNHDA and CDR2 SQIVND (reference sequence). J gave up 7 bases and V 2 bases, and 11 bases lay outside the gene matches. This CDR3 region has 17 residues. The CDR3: CASSIRGQGSIGQPQHF. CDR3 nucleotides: TGTGCCAGTAGTATACGGGGACAGGGGAGTATCGGGCAGCCCCAGCATTTT.

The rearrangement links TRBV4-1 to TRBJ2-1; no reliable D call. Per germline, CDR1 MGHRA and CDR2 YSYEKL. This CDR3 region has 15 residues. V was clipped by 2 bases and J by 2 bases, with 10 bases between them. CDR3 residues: CASSQLTKPYNEQFF. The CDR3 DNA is TGCGCCAGCAGCCAACTCACGAAGCCCTACAATGAGCAGTTCTTC.

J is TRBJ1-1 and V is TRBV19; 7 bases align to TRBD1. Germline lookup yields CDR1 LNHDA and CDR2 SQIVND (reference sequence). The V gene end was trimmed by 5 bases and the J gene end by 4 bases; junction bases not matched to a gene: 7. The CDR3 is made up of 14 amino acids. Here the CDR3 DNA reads TGTGCCAGTAGTCAACAAGGGGGCGTCACTGAAGCTTTCTTT. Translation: CASSQQGGVTEAFF.

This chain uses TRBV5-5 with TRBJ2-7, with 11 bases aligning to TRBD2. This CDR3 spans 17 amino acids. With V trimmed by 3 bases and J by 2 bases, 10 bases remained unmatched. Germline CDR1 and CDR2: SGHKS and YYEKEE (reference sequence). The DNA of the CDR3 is TGTGCCAGCAGCTCTTTGCCGACTAGCGGGATTACCTACGAGCAGTACTTC. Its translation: CASSSLPTSGITYEQYF.

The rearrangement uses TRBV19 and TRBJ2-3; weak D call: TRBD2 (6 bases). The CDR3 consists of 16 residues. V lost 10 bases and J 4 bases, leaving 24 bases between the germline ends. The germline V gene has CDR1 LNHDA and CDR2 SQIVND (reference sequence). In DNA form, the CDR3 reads TGTGCCACCTCCCGTAGAAGGGACTCCACACCAGATACGCAGTATTTT. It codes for CATSRRRDSTPDTQYF.

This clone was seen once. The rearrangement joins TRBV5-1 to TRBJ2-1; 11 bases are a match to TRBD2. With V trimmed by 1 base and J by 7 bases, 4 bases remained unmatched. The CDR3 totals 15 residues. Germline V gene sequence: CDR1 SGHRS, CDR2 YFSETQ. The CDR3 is CASSLLAGGRNEQFF. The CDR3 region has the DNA TGCGCCAGCAGCTTGTTAGCGGGGGGGCGGAATGAGCAGTTCTTC.